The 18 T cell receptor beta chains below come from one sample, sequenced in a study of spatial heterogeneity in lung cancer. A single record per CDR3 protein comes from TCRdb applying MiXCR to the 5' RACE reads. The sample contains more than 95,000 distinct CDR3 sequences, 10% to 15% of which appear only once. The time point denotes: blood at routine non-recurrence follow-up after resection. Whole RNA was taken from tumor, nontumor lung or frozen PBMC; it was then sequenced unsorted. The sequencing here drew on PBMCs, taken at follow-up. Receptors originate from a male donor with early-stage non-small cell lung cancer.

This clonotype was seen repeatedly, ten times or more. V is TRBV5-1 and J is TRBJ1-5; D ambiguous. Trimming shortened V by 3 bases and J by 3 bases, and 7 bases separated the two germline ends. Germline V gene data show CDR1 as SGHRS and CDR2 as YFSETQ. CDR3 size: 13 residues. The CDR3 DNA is TGCGCCAGCAGCTCAAACCCCAATCAGCCCCAGCATTTT. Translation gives CASSSNPNQPQHF.

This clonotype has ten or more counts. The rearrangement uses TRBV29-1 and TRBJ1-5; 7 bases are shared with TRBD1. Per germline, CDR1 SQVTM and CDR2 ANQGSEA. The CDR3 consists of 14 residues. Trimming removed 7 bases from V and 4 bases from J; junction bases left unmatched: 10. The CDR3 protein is CSAITGVGNQPQHF. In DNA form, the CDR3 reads TGCAGCGCCATTACAGGGGTCGGAAATCAGCCCCAGCATTTT.

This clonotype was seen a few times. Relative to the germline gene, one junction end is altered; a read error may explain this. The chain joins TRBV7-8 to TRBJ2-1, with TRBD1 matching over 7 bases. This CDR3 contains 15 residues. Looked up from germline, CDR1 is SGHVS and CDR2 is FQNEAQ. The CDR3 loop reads CVSSSTTGRYNEQFF. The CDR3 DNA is TGTGTCAGCAGCTCTACGACAGGGCGTTACAATGAGCAGTTCTTC.

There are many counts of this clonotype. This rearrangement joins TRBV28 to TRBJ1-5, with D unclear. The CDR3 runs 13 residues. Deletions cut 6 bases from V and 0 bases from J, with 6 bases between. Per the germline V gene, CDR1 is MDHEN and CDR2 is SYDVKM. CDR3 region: CASRDYSNQPQHF. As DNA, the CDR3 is TGTGCCAGCAGAGACTATAGCAATCAGCCCCAGCATTTT.

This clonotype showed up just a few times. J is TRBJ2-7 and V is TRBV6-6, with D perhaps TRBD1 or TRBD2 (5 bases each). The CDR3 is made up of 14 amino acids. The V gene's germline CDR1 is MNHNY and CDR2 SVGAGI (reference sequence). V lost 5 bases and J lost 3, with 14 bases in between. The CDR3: CASSNRDRLYEQYF. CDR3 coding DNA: TGTGCCAGCAGTAACCGGGACCGCCTCTACGAGCAGTACTTC.

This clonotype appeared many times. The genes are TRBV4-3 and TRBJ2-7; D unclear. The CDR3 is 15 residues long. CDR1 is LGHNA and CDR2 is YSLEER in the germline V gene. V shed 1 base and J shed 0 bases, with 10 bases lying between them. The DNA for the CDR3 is TGCGCCAGCAGCCAAGTGGCAGGCCTCTCCTACGAGCAGTACTTC. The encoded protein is CASSQVAGLSYEQYF.

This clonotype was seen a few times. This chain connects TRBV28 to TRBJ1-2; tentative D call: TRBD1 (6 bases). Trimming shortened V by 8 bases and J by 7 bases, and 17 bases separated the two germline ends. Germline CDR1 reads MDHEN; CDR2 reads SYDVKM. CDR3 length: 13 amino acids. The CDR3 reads CASLPPGAGGYTF. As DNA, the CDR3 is TGTGCCAGCCTGCCCCCGGGGGCCGGTGGCTACACCTTC.

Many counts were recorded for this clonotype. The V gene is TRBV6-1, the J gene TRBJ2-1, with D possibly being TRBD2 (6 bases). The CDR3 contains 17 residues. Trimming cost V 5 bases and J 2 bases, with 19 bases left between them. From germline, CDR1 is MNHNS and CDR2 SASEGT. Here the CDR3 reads CASSPSLGLATYNEQFF. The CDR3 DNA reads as TGTGCCAGCAGTCCCTCTTTGGGACTCGCAACCTACAATGAGCAGTTCTTC.

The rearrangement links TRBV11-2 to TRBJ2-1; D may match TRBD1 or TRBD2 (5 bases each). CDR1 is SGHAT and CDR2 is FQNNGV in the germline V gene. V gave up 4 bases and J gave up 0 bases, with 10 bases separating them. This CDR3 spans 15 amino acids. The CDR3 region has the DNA TGTGCCAGCAGCTCAGAGGGGAGCTCCTACAATGAGCAGTTCTTC. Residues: CASSSEGSSYNEQFF. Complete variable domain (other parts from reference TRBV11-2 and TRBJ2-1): EAGVAQSPRYKIIEKRQSVAFWCNPISGHATLYWYQQILGQGPKLLIQFQNNGVVDDSQLPKDRFSAERLKGVDSTLKIQPAKLEDSAVYLCASSSEGSSYNEQFFGPGTRLTVL.

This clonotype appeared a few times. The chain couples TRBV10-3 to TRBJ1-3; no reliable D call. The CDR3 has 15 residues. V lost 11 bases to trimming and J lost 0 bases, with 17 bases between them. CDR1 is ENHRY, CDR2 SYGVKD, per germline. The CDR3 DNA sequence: TGTGCCGTATCCCAATGGGCCACCTCTGGAAACACCATATATTTT. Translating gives CAVSQWATSGNTIYF.

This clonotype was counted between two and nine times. The CDR3 loop reads CASSKATDTQYF. CDR3 DNA sequence: TGCGCCAGCAGCAAGGCCACAGATACGCAGTATTTT. The chain joins TRBV5-1 to TRBJ2-3; D remains ambiguous. This CDR3 contains 12 residues. Germline V lookup: CDR1 SGHRS, CDR2 YFSETQ. Trimming removed 4 bases at V and 2 bases at J, with 5 bases between.

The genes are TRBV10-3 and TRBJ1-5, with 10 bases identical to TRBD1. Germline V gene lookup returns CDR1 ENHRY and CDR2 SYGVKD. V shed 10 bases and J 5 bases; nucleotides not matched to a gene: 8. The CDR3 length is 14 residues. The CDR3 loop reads CATNPGTGDQPQHF. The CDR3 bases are TGTGCCACCAACCCCGGGACAGGGGATCAGCCCCAGCATTTT.

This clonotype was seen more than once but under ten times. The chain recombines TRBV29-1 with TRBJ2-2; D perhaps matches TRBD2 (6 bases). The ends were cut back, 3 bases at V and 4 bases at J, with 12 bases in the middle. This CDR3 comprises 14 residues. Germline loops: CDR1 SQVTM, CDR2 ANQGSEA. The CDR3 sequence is CSVDGGTLTGELFF. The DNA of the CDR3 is TGCAGCGTTGATGGGGGGACCCTCACCGGGGAGCTGTTTTTT.

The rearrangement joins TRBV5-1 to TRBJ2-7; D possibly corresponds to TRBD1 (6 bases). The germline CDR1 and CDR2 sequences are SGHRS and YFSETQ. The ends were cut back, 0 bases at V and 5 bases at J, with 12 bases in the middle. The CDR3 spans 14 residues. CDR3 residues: CASSLVQGMDEQYF. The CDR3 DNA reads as TGCGCCAGCAGCTTGGTTCAGGGGATGGACGAGCAGTACTTC. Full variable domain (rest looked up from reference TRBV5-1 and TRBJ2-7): KAGVTQTPRYLIKTRGQQVTLSCSPISGHRSVSWYQQTPGQGLQFLFEYFSETQRNKGNFPGRFSGRQFSNSRSEMNVSTLELGDSALYLCASSLVQGMDEQYFGPGTRLTVT.

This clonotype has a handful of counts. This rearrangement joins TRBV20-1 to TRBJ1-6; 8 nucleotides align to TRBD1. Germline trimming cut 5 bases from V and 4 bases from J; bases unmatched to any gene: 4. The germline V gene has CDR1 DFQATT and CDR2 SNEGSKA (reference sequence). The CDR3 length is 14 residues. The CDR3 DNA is TGCAGTGCTCCAGGGGGCGCGTATAATTCACCCCTCCACTTT. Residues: CSAPGGAYNSPLHF.

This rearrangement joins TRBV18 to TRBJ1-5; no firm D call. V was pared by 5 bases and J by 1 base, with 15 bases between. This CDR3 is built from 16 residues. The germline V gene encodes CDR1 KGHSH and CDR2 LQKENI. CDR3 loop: CASSSDLNWSNQPQHF. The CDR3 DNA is TGTGCCAGCTCAAGCGATCTAAACTGGAGCAATCAGCCCCAGCATTTT.

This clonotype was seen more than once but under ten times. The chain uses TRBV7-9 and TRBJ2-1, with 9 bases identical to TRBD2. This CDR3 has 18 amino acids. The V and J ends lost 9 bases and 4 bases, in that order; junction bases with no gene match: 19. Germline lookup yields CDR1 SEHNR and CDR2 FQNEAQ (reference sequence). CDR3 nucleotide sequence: TGTGCCAGAAAATCCTGGGGGAAGCTAGCGGGGTTTTACAATGAGCAGTTCTTC. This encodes CARKSWGKLAGFYNEQFF.

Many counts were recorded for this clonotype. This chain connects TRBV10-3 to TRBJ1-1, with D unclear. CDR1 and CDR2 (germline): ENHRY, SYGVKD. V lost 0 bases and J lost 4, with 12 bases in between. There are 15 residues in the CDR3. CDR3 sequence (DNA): TGTGCCATCAGTGAGTCGCAGTCGCGGGCCACTGAAGCTTTCTTT. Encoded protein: CAISESQSRATEAFF.